The present TCR beta chain was sequenced within a study of T-cell reconstitution after alpha-beta-depleted transplantation in children. General observations from the study: Reportedly, only several hundred clones from non-depleted graft cells drove alpha-beta T-cell counts at about two months. Counts and diversity of T cells one year after transplant came mostly from newly produced T cells.

This clonotype was seen a handful of times. Its antigen is not known. Using unique molecular identifiers, the investigators prepared the TCRbeta library. One entry per CDR3 protein results from TCRdb running MiXCR on the PCR reads. The data hold 250,000 to 300,000 distinct CDR3 sequences, with almost 8% observed a single time. The sequenced sample was peripheral blood, obtained 360 days after TCRalphabeta/CD19-depleted stem cell transplant. This clonotype was obtained from a female patient younger than 10 who had a stem cell transplant for Fanconi anemia, so the T cells may come from the graft donor.

CDR3 loop: CATSDMRGETQYF. CDR3 sequence (DNA): TGTGCCACCAGTGATATGAGGGGAGAGACCCAGTACTTC. The V gene is TRBV24-1, the J gene TRBJ2-5, with D perhaps given as TRBD1 or TRBD2 (5 bases each). The V end lost 3 bases, the J end lost 4 bases, and 8 bases lay between the germline ends. Germline V gene sequence: CDR1 KGHDR, CDR2 SFDVKD. The CDR3 consists of 13 residues.